Shown below are 4 T cell receptor beta chains from a single sample sequenced in a study of control samples from healthy donors and cancer patients. Sequenced by immunoSEQ multiplex PCR; TCRdb stores in-frame clones only, minus some. Of tens of thousands of clones listed, under 90% are singletons. Material for sequencing was blood. The source of these receptors is a man aged 50 to 59 in good health.

This clone was counted a few times. V usage is TRBV3-1 (or the pseudogene TRBV3-2) and J usage is TRBJ2-2, with 12 bases identical to TRBD2. This CDR3 spans 17 amino acids. Per germline, CDR1 LGHDT and CDR2 YNNKEL (reference sequence). V was pared by 4 bases and J by 7 bases, with 10 bases of the junction left unmatched. CDR3: CASSRSLAGGPYGELFF. The DNA of the CDR3 is TGTGCCAGCAGCCGGTCACTAGCGGGGGGACCGTACGGGGAGCTGTTTTTT.

V usage is TRBV9 and J usage is TRBJ1-5; D is ambiguous. Germline V lookup: CDR1 SGDLS, CDR2 YYNGEE. The V and J ends lost 0 bases and 2 bases respectively, with 12 bases between them. This CDR3 has 16 residues. The CDR3, as DNA: TGTGCCAGCAGCGTAGCTACGGGCAAGGGCAATCAGCCCCAGCATTTT. Amino acid sequence: CASSVATGKGNQPQHF.

This CDR3 is CASSKSGHQNIQYF. The CDR3 DNA sequence: TGTGCCAGCAGCAAATCGGGACATCAAAACATTCAGTACTTC. V is TRBV11-3 and J is TRBJ2-4; tentative D call: TRBD1 (6 bases). Germline CDR1 and CDR2: SGHNT and YENEEA. This CDR3 is built from 14 residues. Trimming took off 5 bases at V and 5 bases at J, with 13 bases between the two ends.

The V gene is TRBV3-1 (or the pseudogene TRBV3-2), the J gene TRBJ2-2; TRBD2 might be the D (5 bases). The V and J ends lost 4 bases and 7 bases respectively, with 13 bases between them. The V gene's germline CDR1 is LGHDT and CDR2 YNNKEL (reference sequence). The CDR3 spans 14 residues. The CDR3 region has the DNA TGTGCCAGCAGCCTTTCAACTAGGATCGGGGAGCTGTTTTTT. Translation: CASSLSTRIGELFF.